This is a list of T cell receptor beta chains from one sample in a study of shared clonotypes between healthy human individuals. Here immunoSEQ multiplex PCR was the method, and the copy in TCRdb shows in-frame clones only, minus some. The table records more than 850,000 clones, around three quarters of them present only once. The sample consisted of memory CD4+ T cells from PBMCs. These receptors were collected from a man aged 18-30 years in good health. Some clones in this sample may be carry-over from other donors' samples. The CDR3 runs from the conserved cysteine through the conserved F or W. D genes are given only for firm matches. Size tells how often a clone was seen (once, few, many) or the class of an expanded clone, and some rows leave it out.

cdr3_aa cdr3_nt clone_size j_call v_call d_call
CACPGVTNEKLFF TGTGCCTGTCCAGGGGTGACTAATGAAAAACTGTTTTTT few TRBJ1-4 TRBV30 NA
CASRVSQGLEQPQHF TGTGCCAGCAGAGTCTCACAGGGGCTGGAGCAGCCCCAGCATTTT NA TRBJ1-5 TRBV6-1 TRBD1
CASSEAWGQAPSQPQHF TGTGCCAGCAGTGAAGCGTGGGGACAAGCCCCCAGTCAGCCCCAGCATTTT NA TRBJ1-5 TRBV6-1 NA
CASRPGWQDQPQHF TGCGCCAGCCGTCCGGGGTGGCAAGATCAGCCCCAGCATTTT NA TRBJ1-5 TRBV5-1 NA
CASSARGGYTF TGTGCCAGCAGTGCCAGGGGTGGCTACACCTTC NA TRBJ1-2 TRBV6-6 NA
CASSSQQGLAGRWEQFF TGTGCCAGCAGCTCCCAGCAGGGACTAGCGGGACGTTGGGAGCAGTTCTTC NA TRBJ2-1 TRBV7-6 TRBD2
CASKGTEQFF TGTGCCAGCAAGGGGACGGAGCAGTTCTTC NA TRBJ2-1 TRBV28 NA
CASSQGQGGDEQYF TGTGCCAGCAGCCAAGGGCAGGGTGGCGACGAGCAGTACTTC NA TRBJ2-7 TRBV4-2 NA
CASSLGWGAGELFF TGTGCCAGCAGCTTAGGCTGGGGCGCCGGGGAGCTGTTTTTT NA TRBJ2-2 TRBV7-8 NA
CASSVGTFATNEKLFF TGTGCCAGCAGCGTAGGCACATTCGCAACTAATGAAAAACTGTTTTTT many TRBJ1-4 TRBV9 NA
CASIAPEGAYTEAFF TGTGCCAGCATCGCCCCAGAGGGGGCTTACACTGAAGCTTTCTTT NA TRBJ1-1 TRBV7-9 TRBD1
CASSLIGQETQYF TGTGCCAGCAGCTTAATTGGGCAAGAGACCCAGTACTTC NA TRBJ2-5 TRBV7-3 NA
CSVGGEPDTQYF TGCAGCGTAGGGGGGGAACCAGATACGCAGTATTTT once TRBJ2-3 TRBV29-1 NA
CASSLKGAGGTHNEKLFF TGTGCCAGCAGCCTCAAAGGAGCAGGGGGCACACATAATGAAAAACTGTTTTTT NA TRBJ1-4 TRBV21-1 NA
CASRGWVIPYEQYF TGTGCCAGTAGGGGGTGGGTGATCCCCTACGAGCAGTACTTC NA TRBJ2-7 TRBV27 NA
CASSLGVRDGTEAFF TGCGCCAGCAGCTTGGGGGTTAGGGATGGCACTGAAGCTTTCTTT few TRBJ1-1 TRBV5-1 NA
CASSPPGRAAYGYTF TGTGCCAGCTCACCACCGGGTAGGGCAGCCTATGGCTACACCTTC NA TRBJ1-2 TRBV18 NA
CASSAYRDRGLSGGRDEQYF TGTGCCAGCAGCGCATACCGGGACAGGGGGCTTAGCGGCGGGAGGGACGAGCAGTACTTC NA TRBJ2-7 TRBV21-1 NA
CASSRARVLLEQYF TGTGCCAGCAGCAGAGCCAGGGTGCTTCTTGAGCAGTACTTC NA TRBJ2-7 TRBV5-6 NA
CASSVRVTGNTIYF TGTGCCAGTAGTGTTCGGGTCACTGGAAACACCATATATTTT once TRBJ1-3 TRBV19 NA
CASSSLAGTSSYNEQFF TGTGCCAGCAGTAGCTTAGCGGGCACCAGCTCCTACAATGAGCAGTTCTTC NA TRBJ2-1 TRBV28 TRBD2
CASNQGTPTDTQYF TGTGCCAGCAACCAGGGGACCCCCACAGATACGCAGTATTTT NA TRBJ2-3 TRBV7-3 NA
CASSVGLALGTDTQYF TGTGCCAGCAGCGTAGGTCTAGCGCTGGGCACAGATACGCAGTATTTT NA TRBJ2-3 TRBV9 NA
CASSLGGLNTEAFF TGTGCCAGCAGCCTCGGGGGGTTGAACACTGAAGCTTTCTTT NA TRBJ1-1 TRBV5-4 NA
CATLAGGGTGELFF TGTGCCACCCTAGCGGGAGGGGGGACCGGGGAGCTGTTTTTT NA TRBJ2-2 TRBV2 TRBD2
CASRPKLAGYQETQYF TGTGCCAGCAGACCCAAACTAGCGGGGTACCAAGAGACCCAGTACTTC NA TRBJ2-5 TRBV28 TRBD2
CATSREIGRLNYGYTF TGTGCCACCAGCAGAGAGATCGGCAGGCTTAACTATGGCTACACCTTC few TRBJ1-2 TRBV15 NA
CASSAVDSYEQYF TGTGCCAGCAGTGCGGTCGACTCCTACGAGCAGTACTTC NA TRBJ2-7 TRBV27 NA
CASSQGGRGFYNEQFF TGCGCCAGCAGCCAAGGGGGTAGGGGGTTTTACAATGAGCAGTTCTTC NA TRBJ2-1 TRBV4-1 NA
CASSLGLAGDTQYF TGTGCCAGCAGCTTGGGACTGGCGGGGGATACGCAGTATTTT NA TRBJ2-3 TRBV5-6 NA
CASNGLGAGRQETQYF TGTGCCAGCAATGGGTTAGGAGCGGGAAGACAAGAGACCCAGTACTTC NA TRBJ2-5 TRBV2 TRBD2
CASRGGQLSYSNQPQHF TGTGCCAGCAGAGGCGGACAGCTTTCCTATAGCAATCAGCCCCAGCATTTT few TRBJ1-5 TRBV27 NA
CASSGGLNTGELFF TGTGCCAGCAGTGGGGGACTGAACACCGGGGAGCTGTTTTTT few TRBJ2-2 TRBV2 NA
CASSVTGTPTYEQYF TGTGCCAGCAGCGTAACCGGGACTCCAACCTACGAGCAGTACTTC NA TRBJ2-7 TRBV9 NA
CASSLGPGRTEAFF TGTGCCAGCAGCCTGGGCCCAGGGAGGACTGAAGCTTTCTTT NA TRBJ1-1 TRBV5-6 NA
CASSHLTSFLLANEKLFF TGTGCCAGCAGTCACCTTACTAGCTTCCTGCTAGCTAATGAAAAACTGTTTTTT NA TRBJ1-4 TRBV28 NA
CASSVESTGTAPTGELFF TGTGCCAGCAGCGTAGAAAGTACCGGGACAGCCCCGACCGGGGAGCTGTTTTTT NA TRBJ2-2 TRBV9 TRBD1
CASSLLRQGLAGGANVLTF TGTGCCAGCAGCTTGTTGAGACAGGGTCTTGCCGGTGGGGCCAACGTCCTGACTTTC NA TRBJ2-6 TRBV5-6 TRBD1
CASSPWDSSGNTIYF TGTGCCAGCAGTCCCTGGGACAGCTCTGGAAACACCATATATTTT NA TRBJ1-3 TRBV6-1 TRBD1
CASSSLGRGVTGELFF TGTGCCAGCAGTTCCTTGGGACGGGGCGTAACCGGGGAGCTGTTTTTT NA TRBJ2-2 TRBV27 NA
CASSYGGGNQPQHF TGTGCCAGCAGCTACGGGGGTGGCAATCAGCCCCAGCATTTT many TRBJ1-5 TRBV7-9 NA
CASSSYGAGDSETQYF TGTGCCAGCAGTTCCTACGGGGCGGGAGACTCAGAGACCCAGTACTTC NA TRBJ2-5 TRBV6-5 TRBD2
CASSPRAGAYSNQPQHF TGTGCCAGCAGCCCCCGGGCAGGGGCATATAGCAATCAGCCCCAGCATTTT once TRBJ1-5 TRBV7-2 NA
CASSLIYLAGTQYF TGTGCCAGCAGCCTTATTTACTTGGCGGGCACGCAGTATTTT NA TRBJ2-3 TRBV5-5 NA
CASSQGAWGELFF TGTGCCAGCAGTCAGGGGGCCTGGGGGGAGCTGTTTTTT NA TRBJ2-2 TRBV28 TRBD1
CASSNPNRETNTGELFF TGTGCCAGCAGCAACCCAAACCGGGAAACGAACACCGGGGAGCTGTTTTTT NA TRBJ2-2 TRBV11-3 NA
CASSPMTGQGMSGANVLTF TGTGCCAGCAGCCCAATGACCGGACAGGGAATGTCTGGGGCCAACGTCCTGACTTTC NA TRBJ2-6 TRBV14 TRBD1
CASSDVGFTGDTEAFF TGTGCCAGCAGTGACGTAGGATTCACTGGGGATACTGAAGCTTTCTTT few TRBJ1-1 TRBV25-1 NA
CASSRGWSYEQYF TGTGCCAGCAGCCGTGGGTGGAGCTACGAGCAGTACTTC NA TRBJ2-7 TRBV5-4 NA
CAWSVGTDTQYF TGTGCCTGGAGTGTAGGGACAGATACGCAGTATTTT few TRBJ2-3 TRBV30 NA
CASSEGEAGELFF TGTGCCAGCAGTGAAGGGGAGGCAGGGGAGCTGTTTTTT NA TRBJ2-2 TRBV6-1 NA
CASSLGLTDQETQYF TGTGCCAGCAGCTTAGGGTTGACAGACCAAGAGACCCAGTACTTC NA TRBJ2-5 TRBV11-2 NA
CASSVVSGSDEQFF TGTGCCAGCAGCGTAGTAAGCGGGAGCGATGAGCAGTTCTTC once TRBJ2-1 TRBV9 TRBD2
CASSRDRVSQPQHF TGTGCCAGCAGCCGGGACAGGGTGAGTCAGCCCCAGCATTTT NA TRBJ1-5 TRBV4-2 TRBD1
CASSFRDRGGDTQYF TGTGCCAGCAGTTTTAGGGACAGGGGTGGGGATACGCAGTATTTT NA TRBJ2-3 TRBV28 TRBD1